This entry describes one T cell receptor (beta chain). CDR3 length equals 10 residues. This entry belongs to a study of blood T cell repertoires in COVID-19. Measured with immunoSEQ multiplex PCR; TCRdb has only the in-frame clones, and not every one. Of approximately 50,000 clones listed, 70% to 85% are singletons. The source is an elderly man with COVID-19, enrolled during active disease. The chain is built from TRBV21-1 and TRBJ1-5. TRBV21-1 counts as a pseudogene. Source material: peripheral blood. The chain's CDR3 is CATCNQPQHF. The DNA of the CDR3 is TGTGCCACCTGCAATCAGCCCCAGCATTTT.